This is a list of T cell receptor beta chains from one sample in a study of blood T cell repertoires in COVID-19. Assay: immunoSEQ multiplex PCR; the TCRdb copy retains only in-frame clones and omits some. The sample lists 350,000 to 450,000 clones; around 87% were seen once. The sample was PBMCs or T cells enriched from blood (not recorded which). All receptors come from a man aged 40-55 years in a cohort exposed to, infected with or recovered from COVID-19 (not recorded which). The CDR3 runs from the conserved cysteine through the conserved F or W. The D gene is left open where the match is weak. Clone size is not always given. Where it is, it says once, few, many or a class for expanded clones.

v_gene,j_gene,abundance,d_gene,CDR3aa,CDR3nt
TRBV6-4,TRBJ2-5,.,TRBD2,CASSESAGAGETQYF,TGTGCCAGCAGTGAATCAGCGGGAGCGGGGGAGACCCAGTACTTC
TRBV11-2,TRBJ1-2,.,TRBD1,CASSSPKGQRPYGYTF,TGTGCCAGCAGCTCGCCAAAGGGACAGCGACCCTATGGCTACACCTTC
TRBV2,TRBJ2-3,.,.,CASSDSGGADTQYF,TGTGCCAGCAGTGATTCGGGTGGGGCGGATACGCAGTATTTT
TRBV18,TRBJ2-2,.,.,CASSKTGTGELFF,TGTGCCAGCTCAAAAACAGGGACCGGGGAGCTGTTTTTT
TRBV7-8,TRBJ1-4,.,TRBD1,CASSYRQGGDEKLFF,TGTGCCAGCAGCTACCGACAGGGCGGGGATGAAAAACTGTTTTTT
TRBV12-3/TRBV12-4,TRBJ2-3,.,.,CASSLPTDTQYF,TGTGCCAGCAGTCTCCCCACAGATACGCAGTATTTT
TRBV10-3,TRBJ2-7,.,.,CAIGKASYEQYF,TGTGCCATCGGTAAAGCCTCCTACGAGCAGTACTTC
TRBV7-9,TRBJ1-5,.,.,CASSRANQPQHF,TGTGCCAGCAGCAGAGCCAATCAGCCCCAGCATTTT
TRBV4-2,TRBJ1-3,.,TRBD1,CASSKKPGTDSGNTIYF,TGTGCCAGCAGCAAGAAACCGGGGACAGACTCTGGAAACACCATATATTTT
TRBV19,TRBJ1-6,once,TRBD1,CASSIGTGRESPLHF,TGTGCCAGTAGTATCGGGACAGGGCGGGAATCACCCCTCCACTTT
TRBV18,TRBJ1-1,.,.,CASSPRALEANTEAFF,TGTGCCAGCTCACCAAGGGCCCTGGAGGCCAACACTGAAGCTTTCTTT
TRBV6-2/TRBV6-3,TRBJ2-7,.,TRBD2,CASSAGLDYEQYF,TGTGCCAGCAGTGCGGGACTAGACTACGAGCAGTACTTC
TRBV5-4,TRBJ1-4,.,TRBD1,CASSLGTGGASEKLFF,TGTGCCAGCAGCTTGGGGACAGGGGGCGCGAGTGAAAAACTGTTTTTT
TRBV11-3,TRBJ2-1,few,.,CASSLDRFAGDEQFF,TGTGCCAGCAGCTTAGATCGGTTCGCCGGAGATGAGCAGTTCTTC
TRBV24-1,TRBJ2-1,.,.,CATGEGDSSSYNEQFF,TGTGCCACCGGTGAGGGAGACTCCAGCTCCTACAATGAGCAGTTCTTC
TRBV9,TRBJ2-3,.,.,CASSVALDTQYF,TGTGCCAGCAGCGTAGCTCTCGATACGCAGTATTTT
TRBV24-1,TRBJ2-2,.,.,CATSAKAGGHNTGELFF,TGTGCCACCAGTGCCAAGGCTGGGGGACACAACACCGGGGAGCTGTTTTTT
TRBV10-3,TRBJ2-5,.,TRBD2,CAISESGSGSLRETQYF,TGTGCCATCAGTGAGTCAGGTAGCGGGAGTCTGCGGGAGACCCAGTACTTC
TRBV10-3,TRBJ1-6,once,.,CAISDRGRTGDPLHF,TGTGCCATCAGTGACCGGGGGAGGACTGGTGATCCCCTCCACTTT
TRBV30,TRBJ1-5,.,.,CAWSVRHDQPQHF,TGTGCCTGGAGTGTGCGGCACGATCAGCCCCAGCATTTT
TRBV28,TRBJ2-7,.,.,CASSSYRIYEQYF,TGTGCCAGCAGTTCCTACAGGATCTACGAGCAGTACTTC
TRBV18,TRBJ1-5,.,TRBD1,CASGTGMDQPQHF,TGTGCCTCCGGGACAGGGATGGATCAGCCCCAGCATTTT
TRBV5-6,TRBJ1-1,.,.,CASSLEQYTEAFF,TGTGCCAGCAGCTTGGAACAGTACACTGAAGCTTTCTTT
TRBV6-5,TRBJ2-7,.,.,CASSHDGYEQYF,TGTGCCAGCAGCCACGACGGGTACGAGCAGTACTTC
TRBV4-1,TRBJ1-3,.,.,CASSSTQGSGNTIYF,TGCGCCAGCAGTTCTACTCAGGGCTCTGGAAACACCATATATTTT
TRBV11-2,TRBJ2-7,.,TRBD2,CASSLEVAGGYEQYF,TGTGCCAGCAGCTTAGAAGTGGCGGGAGGATACGAGCAGTACTTC
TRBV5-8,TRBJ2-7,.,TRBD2,CASSARLAGHSYEQYF,TGTGCCAGCAGCGCCCGGCTAGCGGGCCACTCCTACGAGCAGTACTTC
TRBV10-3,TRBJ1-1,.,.,CAISGTLNTEAFF,TGTGCCATCAGCGGGACATTGAACACTGAAGCTTTCTTT
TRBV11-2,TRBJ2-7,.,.,CASSLVGSPYEQYF,TGTGCCAGCAGCTTAGTTGGGAGCCCCTACGAGCAGTACTTC
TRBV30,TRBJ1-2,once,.,CAWSKGLGGYTF,TGTGCCTGGAGTAAGGGGCTAGGGGGCTACACCTTC